Following are 2 T cell receptor beta chains from one sample sequenced in a study of T cells after yellow fever vaccination. In TCRdb, the 5' RACE reads were re-called with MiXCR into one record per CDR3 protein. The sample gives hundreds of thousands of distinct CDR3 sequences, 9% to 15% of which show up once; 14% to 15% is in the top ten. Sequencing was performed on PBMCs, taken on the day of the yellow fever booster vaccination. The receptor source for this set is a man aged 30 to 45 who received the YFV17D yellow fever vaccine.

There are a few counts of this clonotype. The chain has TRBV5-1 and TRBJ2-5; TRBD1 is a possible D gene (6 bases). The CDR3 runs 15 residues. Germline values: CDR1 SGHRS, CDR2 YFSETQ. V was trimmed by 4 bases and J by 6 bases, leaving 19 bases between them. CDR3 nucleotides: TGCGCCAGCAGCCTCGCAGGGGCGCGGTCCAAGACCCAGTACTTC. Residues: CASSLAGARSKTQYF.

V and J are TRBV5-1 and TRBJ2-3, with 9 bases fitting TRBD2. The germline CDR1 and CDR2 sequences are SGHRS and YFSETQ. The CDR3 covers 14 residues. V was clipped by 0 bases and J by 6 bases; unmatched bases: 2. CDR3 sequence: CASSLDSGSDTQYF. CDR3 sequence (DNA): TGCGCCAGCAGCTTGGATAGCGGGAGCGATACGCAGTATTTT.